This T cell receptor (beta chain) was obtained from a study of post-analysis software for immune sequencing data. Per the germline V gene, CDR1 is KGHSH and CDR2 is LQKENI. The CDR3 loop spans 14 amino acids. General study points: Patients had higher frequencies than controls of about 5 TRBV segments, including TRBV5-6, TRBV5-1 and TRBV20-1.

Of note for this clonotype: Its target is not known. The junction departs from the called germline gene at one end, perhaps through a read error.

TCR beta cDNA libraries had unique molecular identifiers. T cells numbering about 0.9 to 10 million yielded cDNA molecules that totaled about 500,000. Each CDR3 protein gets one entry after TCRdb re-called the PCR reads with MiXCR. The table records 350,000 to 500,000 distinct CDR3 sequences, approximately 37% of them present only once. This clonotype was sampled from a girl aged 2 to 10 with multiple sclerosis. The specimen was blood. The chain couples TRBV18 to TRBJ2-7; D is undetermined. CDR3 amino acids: CVSSPSGRNYEQYF. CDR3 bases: TGTGTCAGCTCACCATCCGGACGCAACTACGAGCAGTACTTC.